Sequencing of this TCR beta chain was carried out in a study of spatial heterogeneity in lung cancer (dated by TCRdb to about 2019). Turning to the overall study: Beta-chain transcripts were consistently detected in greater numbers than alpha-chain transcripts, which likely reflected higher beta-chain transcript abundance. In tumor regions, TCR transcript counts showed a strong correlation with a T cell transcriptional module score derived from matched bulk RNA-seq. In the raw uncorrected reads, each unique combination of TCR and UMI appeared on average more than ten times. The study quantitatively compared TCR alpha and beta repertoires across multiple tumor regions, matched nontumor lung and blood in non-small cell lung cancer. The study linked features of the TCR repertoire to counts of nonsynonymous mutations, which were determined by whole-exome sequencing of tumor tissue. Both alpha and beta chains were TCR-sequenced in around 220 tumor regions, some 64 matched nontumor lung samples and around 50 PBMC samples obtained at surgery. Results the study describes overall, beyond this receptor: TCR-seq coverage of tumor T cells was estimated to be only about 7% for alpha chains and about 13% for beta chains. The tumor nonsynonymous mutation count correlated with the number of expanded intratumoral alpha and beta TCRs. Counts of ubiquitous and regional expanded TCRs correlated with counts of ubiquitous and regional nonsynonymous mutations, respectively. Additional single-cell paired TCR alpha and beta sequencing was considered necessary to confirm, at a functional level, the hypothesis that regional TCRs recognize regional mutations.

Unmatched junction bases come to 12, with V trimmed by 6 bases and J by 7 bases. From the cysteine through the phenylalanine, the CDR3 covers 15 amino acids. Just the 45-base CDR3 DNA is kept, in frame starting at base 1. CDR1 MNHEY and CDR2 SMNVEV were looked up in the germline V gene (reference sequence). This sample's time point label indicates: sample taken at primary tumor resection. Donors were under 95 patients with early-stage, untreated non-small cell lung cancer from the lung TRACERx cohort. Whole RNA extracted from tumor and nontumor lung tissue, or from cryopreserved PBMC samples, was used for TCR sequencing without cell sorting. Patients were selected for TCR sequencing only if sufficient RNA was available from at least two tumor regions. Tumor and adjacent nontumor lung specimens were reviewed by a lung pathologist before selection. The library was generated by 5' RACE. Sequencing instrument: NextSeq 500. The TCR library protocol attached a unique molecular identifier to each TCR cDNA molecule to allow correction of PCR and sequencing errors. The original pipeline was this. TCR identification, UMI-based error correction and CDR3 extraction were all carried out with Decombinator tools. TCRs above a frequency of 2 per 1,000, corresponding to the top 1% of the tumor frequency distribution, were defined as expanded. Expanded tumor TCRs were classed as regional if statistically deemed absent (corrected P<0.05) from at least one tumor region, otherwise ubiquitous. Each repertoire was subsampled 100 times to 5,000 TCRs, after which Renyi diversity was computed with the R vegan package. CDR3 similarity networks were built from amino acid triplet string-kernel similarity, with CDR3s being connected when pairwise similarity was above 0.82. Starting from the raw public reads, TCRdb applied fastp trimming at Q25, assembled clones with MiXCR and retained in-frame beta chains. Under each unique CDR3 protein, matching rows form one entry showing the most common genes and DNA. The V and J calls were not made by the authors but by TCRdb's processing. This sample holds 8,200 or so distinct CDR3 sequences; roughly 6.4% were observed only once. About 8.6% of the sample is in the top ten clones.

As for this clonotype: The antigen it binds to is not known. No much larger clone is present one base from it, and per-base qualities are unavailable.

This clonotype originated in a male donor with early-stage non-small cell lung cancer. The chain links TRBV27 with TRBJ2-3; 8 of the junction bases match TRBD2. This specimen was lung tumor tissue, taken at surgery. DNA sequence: TGTGCCAGCAGGGGGGGGGGACTAGGGTTTTATACGCAGTATTTT. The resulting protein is CASRGGGLGFYTQYF.